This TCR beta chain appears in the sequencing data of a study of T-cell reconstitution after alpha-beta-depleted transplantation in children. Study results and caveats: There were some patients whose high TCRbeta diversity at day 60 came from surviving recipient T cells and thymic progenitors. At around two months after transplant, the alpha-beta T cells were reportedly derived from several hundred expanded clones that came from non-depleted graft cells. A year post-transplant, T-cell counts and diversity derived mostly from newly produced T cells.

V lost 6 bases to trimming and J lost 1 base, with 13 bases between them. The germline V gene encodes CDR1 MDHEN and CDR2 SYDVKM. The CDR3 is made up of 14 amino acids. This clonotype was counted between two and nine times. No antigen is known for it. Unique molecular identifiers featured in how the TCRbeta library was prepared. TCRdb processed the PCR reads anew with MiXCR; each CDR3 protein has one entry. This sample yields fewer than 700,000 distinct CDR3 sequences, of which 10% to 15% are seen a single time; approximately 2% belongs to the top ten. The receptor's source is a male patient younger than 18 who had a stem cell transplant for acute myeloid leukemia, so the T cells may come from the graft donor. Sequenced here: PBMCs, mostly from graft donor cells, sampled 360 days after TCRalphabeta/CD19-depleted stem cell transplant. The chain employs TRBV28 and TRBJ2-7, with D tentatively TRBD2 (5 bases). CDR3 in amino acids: CASRFGKSSYEQYF. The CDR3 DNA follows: TGTGCCAGCAGATTCGGGAAATCTTCCTACGAGCAGTACTTC.